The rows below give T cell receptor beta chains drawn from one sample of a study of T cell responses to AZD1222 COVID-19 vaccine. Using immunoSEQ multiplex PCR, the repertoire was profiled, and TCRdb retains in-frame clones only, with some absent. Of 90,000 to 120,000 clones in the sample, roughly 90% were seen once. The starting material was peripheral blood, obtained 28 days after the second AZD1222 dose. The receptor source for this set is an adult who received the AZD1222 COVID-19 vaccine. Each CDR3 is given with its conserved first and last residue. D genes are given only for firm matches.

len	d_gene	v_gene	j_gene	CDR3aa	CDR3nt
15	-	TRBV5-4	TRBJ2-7	CASSPPGLEVLEQYF	TGTGCCAGCAGCCCCCCGGGACTGGAGGTCCTCGAGCAGTACTTC
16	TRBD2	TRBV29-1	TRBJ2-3	CSVSSGLAGGVDTQYF	TGCAGCGTTTCTTCGGGACTAGCGGGAGGTGTAGATACGCAGTATTTT
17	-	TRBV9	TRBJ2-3	CASSVSTSNKNTDTQYF	TGTGCCAGCAGCGTATCAACGAGTAACAAAAACACAGATACGCAGTATTTT
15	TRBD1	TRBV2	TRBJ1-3	CASTGQGAFGNTIYF	TGTGCCAGCACGGGGCAGGGGGCGTTCGGAAACACCATATATTTT
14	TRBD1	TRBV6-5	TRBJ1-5	CASSPRGRDQPQHF	TGTGCCAGCAGTCCCAGGGGGCGGGATCAGCCCCAGCATTTT
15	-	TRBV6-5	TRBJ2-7	CASSYSGRGDYEQYF	TGTGCCAGCAGTTACTCTGGCAGGGGCGACTACGAGCAGTACTTC
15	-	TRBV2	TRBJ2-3	CASSEFGRFTDTQYF	TGTGCCAGCAGTGAATTCGGGAGATTCACAGATACGCAGTATTTT
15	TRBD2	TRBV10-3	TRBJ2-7	CAISESIAGVSEQYF	TGTGCCATCAGTGAGTCGATAGCGGGAGTCTCCGAGCAGTACTTC
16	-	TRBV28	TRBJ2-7	CASSSPGTPQHYEQYF	TGTGCCAGCAGTTCTCCCGGGACACCTCAACACTACGAGCAGTACTTC
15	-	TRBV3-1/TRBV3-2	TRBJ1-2	CASSQDFAGVGGYTF	TGTGCCAGCAGCCAAGATTTTGCGGGGGTGGGCGGCTACACCTTC
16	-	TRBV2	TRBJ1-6	CASSGEVTYSGSPLHF	TGTGCCAGCAGTGGAGAGGTTACATACTCGGGTTCACCCCTCCACTTT
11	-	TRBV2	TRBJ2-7	CASSPRDEQYF	TGTGCCAGCAGTCCCAGGGACGAGCAGTACTTC
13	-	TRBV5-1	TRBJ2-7	CASSLGDVYEQYF	TGCGCCAGCAGCTTGGGGGACGTCTACGAGCAGTACTTC
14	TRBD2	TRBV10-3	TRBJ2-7	CAISETSGMSEQYF	TGTGCCATCAGTGAGACTAGCGGGATGAGCGAGCAGTACTTC
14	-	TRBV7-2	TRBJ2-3	CASSLVRMADTQYF	TGTGCCAGCAGCTTAGTTCGGATGGCAGATACGCAGTATTTT